A selection of T cell receptor beta chains follows, all from one sample in a study of T cells in Graves' hyperthyroidism and ophthalmopathy. TCRdb reprocessed the multiplex PCR reads via MiXCR and lists one record per CDR3 protein. Of about 270,000 distinct CDR3 sequences in the sample, approximately 24% are singletons; the top ten hold about a third. The sample taken for sequencing was blood. These receptors originate from a woman between 40 and 50 years old with Graves' ophthalmopathy. The CDR3 runs from the conserved cysteine through the conserved F or W. The D gene is left open where the match is weak. Size is stated for part of the rows, as once, few or many counts, or as a class when the clone is expanded.

TRBV10-3	TRBJ2-5	TRBD2	many	CAISTGRAGGGETQYF	TGTGCCATCAGTACCGGAAGGGCGGGAGGCGGCGAGACCCAGTACTTC
TRBV19	TRBJ1-2	NA	many	CASSGESPGYYGYTF	TGTGCCAGTAGTGGGGAGAGTCCGGGATACTATGGCTACACCTTC
TRBV30	TRBJ2-6	NA	many	CAWSVQGSGANVLTF	TGTGCCTGGAGTGTACAGGGCTCTGGGGCCAACGTCCTGACTTTC
TRBV29-1	TRBJ1-1	NA	NA	CSVVPGNTEAFF	TGCAGCGTTGTACCGGGAAACACTGAAGCTTTCTTT
TRBV6-1	TRBJ1-5	NA	NA	CASSGVGRGNQPKHF	NA
TRBV9	TRBJ1-5	NA	many	CASSARGQINQPQHF	TGTGCCAGCAGCGCCCGCGGACAGATCAATCAGCCCCAGCATTTT
TRBV12-3/TRBV12-4	TRBJ2-5	NA	NA	CASSFLRAQETQYF	TGTGCCAGCAGTTTCCTGAGGGCCCAAGAGACCCAGTACTTC
TRBV12-3/TRBV12-4	TRBJ2-5	NA	few	CASSLGSGTAQETQYF	TGTGCCAGCAGTTTAGGCAGCGGTACAGCACAAGAGACCCAGTACTTC
TRBV7-8	TRBJ2-5	NA	few	CASSLVRRGETQYF	TGTGCCAGCAGCTTAGTCAGGCGGGGAGAGACCCAGTACTTC
TRBV7-8	TRBJ2-2	TRBD2	many	CASRGLAGGELFF	TGTGCCAGCAGAGGACTAGCGGGAGGGGAGCTGTTTTTT
TRBV4-2	TRBJ1-1	NA	many	CASSQDQVLGGTEAFF	TGTGCCAGCAGCCAAGATCAGGTCTTGGGGGGCACTGAAGCTTTCTTT
TRBV9	TRBJ2-7	NA	many	CASSEGFPSYEQYF	TGTGCCAGCAGCGAGGGGTTCCCCTCCTACGAGCAGTACTTC
TRBV28	TRBJ2-5	TRBD1	many	CASSFPRDREEETQYF	TGTGCCAGCAGTTTCCCTCGGGACAGAGAAGAAGAGACCCAGTACTTC
TRBV2	TRBJ1-5	NA	NA	CASSERITSQPQHF	TGTGCCAGCAGTGAAAGAATTACGAGTCAGCCCCAGCATTTT
TRBV5-5	TRBJ1-1	TRBD1	NA	CASSPGQGPNTEAFF	TGTGCCAGCAGCCCCGGACAGGGTCCGAACACTGAAGCTTTCTTT
TRBV11-2	TRBJ2-5	NA	NA	CASSPSGQGETQYF	TGTGCCAGCAGCCCGAGCGGTCAGGGGGAGACCCAGTACTTC
TRBV6-1	TRBJ2-7	NA	NA	CASNGAGLYEQYF	TGTGCCAGCAACGGAGCAGGGCTCTACGAGCAGTACTTC
TRBV12-3/TRBV12-4	TRBJ2-7	NA	NA	CASSALRWEQYF	TGTGCCAGCAGTGCCCTTAGGTGGGAGCAGTACTTC
TRBV19	TRBJ2-2	TRBD1	many	CASSMGQGMTGELFF	TGTGCCAGTAGTATGGGACAGGGGATGACCGGGGAGCTGTTTTTT
TRBV20-1	TRBJ2-7	NA	many	CSARGLGGSYEQYF	TGCAGTGCTAGAGGCTTAGGGGGCTCCTACGAGCAGTACTTC
TRBV7-9	TRBJ2-7	NA	NA	CASSFDSGGSYEQYF	TGTGCCAGCAGCTTCGATAGCGGTGGCTCCTACGAGCAGTACTTC
TRBV19	TRBJ1-1	NA	many	CASSRNPGHWNTEAFF	TGTGCCAGTAGTCGAAATCCGGGACACTGGAACACTGAAGCTTTCTTT
TRBV28	TRBJ1-5	NA	many	CASSFRGVQPQHF	TGTGCCAGCAGTTTCCGAGGGGTTCAGCCCCAGCATTTT
TRBV7-9	TRBJ1-2	NA	many	CASSLGQDNYGYTF	TGTGCCAGCAGCTTAGGACAGGATAACTATGGCTACACCTTC
TRBV4-1	TRBJ1-2	TRBD1	many	CASSVRQGLGNYGYTF	TGCGCCAGCAGCGTCCGACAGGGCTTGGGTAACTATGGCTACACCTTC
TRBV4-2	TRBJ1-5	NA	many	CASSQGQANQPQHF	TGTGCCAGCAGCCAAGGACAGGCCAATCAGCCCCAGCATTTT
TRBV6-1	TRBJ2-7	TRBD1	once	CASRRRTGDGAYEQYF	TGTGCCAGCAGACGTCGCACAGGGGATGGGGCCTACGAGCAGTACTTC
TRBV6-1	TRBJ1-2	TRBD1	many	CASSQQGEGYTF	TGTGCCAGCAGTCAACAGGGGGAAGGCTACACCTTC
TRBV5-1	TRBJ1-2	TRBD1	many	CASSGGQGNYGYTF	TGCGCCAGCAGCGGGGGACAGGGGAACTATGGCTACACCTTC
TRBV28	TRBJ2-7	TRBD2	many	CASKVTSGRGPLEEQYF	TGTGCCAGCAAGGTTACTAGCGGGAGGGGGCCGTTGGAGGAGCAGTACTTC
TRBV12-5	TRBJ1-5	NA	many	CASATGNSNQPQHF	TGTGCTAGTGCAACAGGGAATAGCAATCAGCCCCAGCATTTT
TRBV4-1	TRBJ2-5	NA	NA	CASSQGGWGKGETQYF	TGCGCCAGCAGCCAAGGGGGATGGGGGAAGGGAGAGACCCAGTACTTC
TRBV2	TRBJ1-2	NA	many	CASSEGGPNYGYTF	TGTGCCAGCAGTGAGGGGGGGCCTAACTATGGCTACACCTTC
TRBV10-3	TRBJ2-2	NA	NA	CAISLLGTGELFF	TGTGCCATCAGCCTTCTGGGCACCGGGGAGCTGTTTTTT
TRBV9	TRBJ2-1	NA	NA	CASSVAGVSGNEQFF	TGTGCCAGCAGCGTAGCTGGCGTCTCAGGGAATGAGCAGTTCTTC
TRBV4-1	TRBJ1-2	NA	NA	CASSQGQNYGYTF	TGCGCCAGCAGCCAGGGACAAAACTATGGCTACACCTTC
TRBV29-1	TRBJ2-7	TRBD1	many	CSARPGQGSYEQYF	TGCAGCGCGCGACCGGGACAGGGATCCTACGAGCAGTACTTC
TRBV6-1	TRBJ2-5	NA	NA	CASSELVRETQYF	TGTGCCAGCAGTGAACTAGTCCGGGAGACCCAGTACTTC
TRBV7-3	TRBJ2-5	NA	many	CASSLDGDRVAAQETQYF	TGTGCCAGCAGCTTAGACGGCGACCGGGTAGCGGCCCAAGAGACCCAGTACTTC
TRBV29-1	TRBJ2-5	TRBD1	NA	CSARQGGETQYF	TGCAGCGCGCGACAGGGCGGAGAGACCCAGTACTTC
TRBV29-1	TRBJ2-5	TRBD2	many	CSVCRGGSQETQYF	TGCAGCGTCTGCAGAGGCGGGAGTCAAGAGACCCAGTACTTC
TRBV11-2	TRBJ2-5	NA	NA	CASSLDREGTQYF	TGTGCCAGCAGCTTAGATAGGGAAGGGACCCAGTACTTC
TRBV6-1	TRBJ1-3	NA	many	CASTRDTGSGNTIYF	TGTGCCAGCACCCGGGACACGGGCTCTGGAAACACCATATATTTT
TRBV6-1	TRBJ1-1	TRBD1	NA	CASRGTGSWGTEAFF	TGTGCCAGCAGGGGGACAGGATCGTGGGGCACTGAAGCTTTCTTT
TRBV6-1	TRBJ2-5	TRBD1	many	CASQEQGATGETQYF	TGTGCCAGCCAAGAGCAGGGGGCCACCGGGGAGACCCAGTACTTC